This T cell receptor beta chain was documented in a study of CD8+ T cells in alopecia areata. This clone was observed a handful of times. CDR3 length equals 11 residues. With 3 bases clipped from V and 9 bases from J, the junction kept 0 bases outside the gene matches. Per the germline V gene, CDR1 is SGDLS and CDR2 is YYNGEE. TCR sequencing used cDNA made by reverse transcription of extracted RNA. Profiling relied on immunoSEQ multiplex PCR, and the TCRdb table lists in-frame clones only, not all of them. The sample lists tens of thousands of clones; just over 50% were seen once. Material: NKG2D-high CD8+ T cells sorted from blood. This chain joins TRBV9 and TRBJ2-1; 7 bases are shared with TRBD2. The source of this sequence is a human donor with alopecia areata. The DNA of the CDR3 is TGTGCCAGCAGCGCTAGCGGTGAGCAGTTCTTC. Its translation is CASSASGEQFF.